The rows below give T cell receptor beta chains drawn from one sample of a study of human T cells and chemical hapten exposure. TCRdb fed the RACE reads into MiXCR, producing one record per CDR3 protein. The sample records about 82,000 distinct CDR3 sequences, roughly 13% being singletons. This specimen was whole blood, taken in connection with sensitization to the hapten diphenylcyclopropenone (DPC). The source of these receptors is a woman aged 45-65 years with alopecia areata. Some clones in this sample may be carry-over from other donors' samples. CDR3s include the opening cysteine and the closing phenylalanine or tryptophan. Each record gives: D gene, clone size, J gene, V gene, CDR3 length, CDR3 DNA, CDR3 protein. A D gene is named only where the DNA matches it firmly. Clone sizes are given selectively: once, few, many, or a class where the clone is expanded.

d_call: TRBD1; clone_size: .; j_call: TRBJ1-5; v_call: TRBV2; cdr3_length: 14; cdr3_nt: TGTGCCAGCAGTGAGAACAGGGGAGGACAGCCCCAGCATTTT; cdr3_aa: CASSENRGGQPQHF
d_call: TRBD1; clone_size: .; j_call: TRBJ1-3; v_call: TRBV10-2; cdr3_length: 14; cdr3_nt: TGCGCCAGCCAAGGGGGCGTCTCTGGAAACACCATATATTTT; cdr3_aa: CASQGGVSGNTIYF
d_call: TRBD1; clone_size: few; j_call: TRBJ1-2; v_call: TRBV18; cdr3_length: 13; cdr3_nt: TGTGCCAGCTCACCCCCAGGGGGCTTTGGCTACACCTTC; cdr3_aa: CASSPPGGFGYTF
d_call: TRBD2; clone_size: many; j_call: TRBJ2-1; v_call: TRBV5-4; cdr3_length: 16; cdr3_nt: TGTGCCAGCAGCTCAGGACTAGCTAGGTCCTACAATGAGCAGTTCTTC; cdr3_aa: CASSSGLARSYNEQFF
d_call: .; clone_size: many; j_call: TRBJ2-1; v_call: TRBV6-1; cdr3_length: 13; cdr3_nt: TGTGCCAGCAGCTCTGGGCCCTACAATGAGCAGTTCTTC; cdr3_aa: CASSSGPYNEQFF
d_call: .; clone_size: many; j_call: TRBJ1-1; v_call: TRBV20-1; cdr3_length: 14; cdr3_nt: TGCAGTGCCAAGAGAAGCGGGCTGAACACTGAAGCTTTCTTT; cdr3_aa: CSAKRSGLNTEAFF
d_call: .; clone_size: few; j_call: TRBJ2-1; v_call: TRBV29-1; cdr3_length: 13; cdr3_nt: TGCAGCGGCGCACAGGGAGAAGTGGGTGAGCAGTTCTTC; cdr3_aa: CSGAQGEVGEQFF
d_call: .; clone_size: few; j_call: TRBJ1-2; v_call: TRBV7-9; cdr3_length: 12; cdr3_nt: TGTGCCAGCAATGGAGGCAACTATGGCTACACCTTC; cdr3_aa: CASNGGNYGYTF
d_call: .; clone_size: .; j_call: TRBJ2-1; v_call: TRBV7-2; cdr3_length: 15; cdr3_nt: TGTGCCAGCAGCTTAGCCGGAGGTCGCAACAATGAGCAGTTCTTC; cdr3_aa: CASSLAGGRNNEQFF
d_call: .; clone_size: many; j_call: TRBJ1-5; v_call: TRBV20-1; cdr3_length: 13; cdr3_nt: TGCAGTGCTAGCCGTGGGGATTATCAGCCCCAGCATTTT; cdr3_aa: CSASRGDYQPQHF
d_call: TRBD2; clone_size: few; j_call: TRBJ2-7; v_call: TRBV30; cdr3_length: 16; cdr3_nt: TGTGCCTGGACCGCGGGAGGCGGGGGGGGATACTACGAGCAGTACTTC; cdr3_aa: CAWTAGGGGGYYEQYF
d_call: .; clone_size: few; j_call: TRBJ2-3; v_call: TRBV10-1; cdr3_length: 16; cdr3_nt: TGCGCCAGCAGTGAGTCAGGGGGGAGGCAAGGAGATACGCAGTATTTT; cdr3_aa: CASSESGGRQGDTQYF
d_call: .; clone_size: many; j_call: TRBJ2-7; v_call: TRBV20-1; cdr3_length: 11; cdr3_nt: TGCAGTGCTAGCCCCGGGCCCGAGCAGTACTTC; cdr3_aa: CSASPGPEQYF
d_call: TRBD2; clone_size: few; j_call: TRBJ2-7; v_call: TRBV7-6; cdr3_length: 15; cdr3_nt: TGTGCCAGCAGCCCACTAGCGGGTATGATCTACGAGCAGTACTTC; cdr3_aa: CASSPLAGMIYEQYF
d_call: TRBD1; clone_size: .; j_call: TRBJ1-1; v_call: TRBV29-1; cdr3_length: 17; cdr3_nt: TGCAGCGTTGTGGGACCCGGGACAGGGAGCTTGAACACTGAAGCTTTCTTT; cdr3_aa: CSVVGPGTGSLNTEAFF
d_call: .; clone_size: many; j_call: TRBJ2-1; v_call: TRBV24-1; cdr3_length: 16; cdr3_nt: TGTGCCACCAGTGATTATGAAACCATTATCTACAATGAGCAGTTCTTC; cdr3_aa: CATSDYETIIYNEQFF
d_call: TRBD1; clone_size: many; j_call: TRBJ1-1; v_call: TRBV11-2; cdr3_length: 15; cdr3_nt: TGTGCCAGCAGCCAAACGGGACAGCCGAACACTGAAGCTTTCTTT; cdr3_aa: CASSQTGQPNTEAFF
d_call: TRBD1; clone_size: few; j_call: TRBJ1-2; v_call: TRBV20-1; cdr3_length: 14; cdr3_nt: TGCAGTGCTAGAATCCGGCAGGGGGGCTATGGCCACACCTTC; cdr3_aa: CSARIRQGGYGHTF
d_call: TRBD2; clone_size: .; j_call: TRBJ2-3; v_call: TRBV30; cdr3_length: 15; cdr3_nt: TGTGCCTGGGGTAGCGGACTAGCAGGAGTTGGCACGCAGTATTTT; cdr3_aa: CAWGSGLAGVGTQYF
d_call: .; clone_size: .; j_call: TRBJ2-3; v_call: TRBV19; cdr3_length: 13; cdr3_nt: TGTGCCAGTAATACCGGGCGCACAGATACGCAGTATTTT; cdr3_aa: CASNTGRTDTQYF
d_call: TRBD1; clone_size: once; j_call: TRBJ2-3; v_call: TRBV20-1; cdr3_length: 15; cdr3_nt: TGCAGTGCTTCTACGGACAGGGGAACCACAGATACGCAGTATTTT; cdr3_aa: CSASTDRGTTDTQYF
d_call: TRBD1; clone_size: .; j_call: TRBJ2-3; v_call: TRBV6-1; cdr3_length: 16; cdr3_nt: TGTGCCACCAACCGGGACAGAGCTACTAGCACAGATACGCAGTATTTT; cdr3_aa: CATNRDRATSTDTQYF
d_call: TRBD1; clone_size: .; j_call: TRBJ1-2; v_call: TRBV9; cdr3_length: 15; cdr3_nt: TGTGCCAGCAGCGTAGATCAGGGGGCGTCTTTGGGCTACACCTTC; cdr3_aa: CASSVDQGASLGYTF